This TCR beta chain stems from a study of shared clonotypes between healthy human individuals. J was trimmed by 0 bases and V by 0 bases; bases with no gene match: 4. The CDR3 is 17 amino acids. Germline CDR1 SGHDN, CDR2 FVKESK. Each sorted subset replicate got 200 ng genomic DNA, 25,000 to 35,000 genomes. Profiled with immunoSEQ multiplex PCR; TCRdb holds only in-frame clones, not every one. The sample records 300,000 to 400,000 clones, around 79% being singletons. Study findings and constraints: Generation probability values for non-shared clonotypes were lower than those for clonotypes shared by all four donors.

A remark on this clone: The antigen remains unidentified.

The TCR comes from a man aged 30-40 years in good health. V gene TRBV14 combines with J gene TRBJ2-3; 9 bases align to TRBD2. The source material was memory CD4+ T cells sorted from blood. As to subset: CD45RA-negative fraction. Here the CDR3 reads CASSQDLAGGSTDTQYF. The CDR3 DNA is TGTGCCAGCAGCCAAGATCTGGCGGGAGGGAGCACAGATACGCAGTATTTT.